A selection of T cell receptor beta chains follows, all from one sample in a study of cytomegalovirus exposure and HLA in healthy donors. Only in-frame clones appear in the TCRdb table, and some are missing; sequencing was by immunoSEQ multiplex PCR. The table lists some 130,000 clones, 75% to 85% of them singletons. The sequencing sample was made of PBMCs. All receptors come from a female donor in good health and CMV-seronegative. Both conserved end residues are part of each CDR3. The order of the fields is D gene, clone size, V gene, J gene, CDR3 DNA, CDR3 protein. The D gene is left open where the match is weak. For some rows the clone size is stated as once, few or many, or as a class when expanded; others skip it.

>TRBD2|few|TRBV6-6|TRBJ2-7
TGTGCGGCTAGCGGGAGTTACGAGCAGTACTTC
CAASGSYEQYF
>NA|NA|TRBV12-5|TRBJ1-5
TGTGCTAGTGGTTTGTCTACAGCCCAGCCCCAGCATTTT
CASGLSTAQPQHF
>TRBD1|NA|TRBV6-5|TRBJ1-5
TGTGCCAGCAGTTACTCGGTGGGACAGGGGACCCAGCATTTT
CASSYSVGQGTQHF
>TRBD2|NA|TRBV29-1|TRBJ2-1
TGCAGCGTTGGGGGGACATCGGGAGGGGAGCAGTTCTTC
CSVGGTSGGEQFF
>NA|NA|TRBV7-3|TRBJ2-1
TGTGCCAGCAGCCCGCGGGCCTTCTGGGACAATGAGCAGTTCTTC
CASSPRAFWDNEQFF
>NA|few|TRBV7-6|TRBJ1-6
TGTGCCAGCAGCTTAGAGGGGAAGGATTCACCCCTCCACTTT
CASSLEGKDSPLHF
>NA|NA|TRBV9|TRBJ2-7
TGTGCCAGCAGCGTAGGTGGCAGGGCCGAGCAGTACTTC
CASSVGGRAEQYF
>TRBD1|few|TRBV7-9|TRBJ2-5
TGTTCCAGCAGCTTCTTGACAGGGGAGGAGACCCAGTACTTC
CSSSFLTGEETQYF
>NA|NA|TRBV7-6|TRBJ2-3
TGTGCCAGCAGCCTGGGCCACACAGATACGCAGTATTTT
CASSLGHTDTQYF
>TRBD1|many|TRBV5-5|TRBJ2-7
TGTGCCAGCAGCCACCCCCCGACAGGGGAGTCCGAGCAGTACTTC
CASSHPPTGESEQYF
>TRBD2|NA|TRBV7-2|TRBJ2-5
TGTGCCAGCAGCTTAGTGGCGCTAGCGGCCTCAGGAGCCCAGTACTTC
CASSLVALAASGAQYF
>NA|many|TRBV5-5|TRBJ1-2
TGTGCCAGCAGCGTAAACAGGGATGGCTACACCTTC
CASSVNRDGYTF
>TRBD1|NA|TRBV4-3|TRBJ1-3
TGCGCCAGCAGCCACCTGGGACAGGCCGGAAACACCATATATTTT
CASSHLGQAGNTIYF
>TRBD1|NA|TRBV7-2|TRBJ2-1
TGTGCCAGCAGCCCGACCCGGGACAGGGTTACTGAGCAGTTCTTC
CASSPTRDRVTEQFF
>TRBD1|NA|TRBV28|TRBJ1-1
TGTGCCAGCAGACCAGGGGGCCGGACTGAAGCTTTCTTT
CASRPGGRTEAFF
>NA|few|TRBV7-9|TRBJ1-3
TGTGCCAGCAGCTTAGTGGGCCCTCGTGGAAACACCATATATTTT
CASSLVGPRGNTIYF
>TRBD2|NA|TRBV7-9|TRBJ2-3
TGTGCCAGCAGCATAAAAACTAGCGGGATTAACACAGATACGCAGTATTTT
CASSIKTSGINTDTQYF
>NA|NA|TRBV6-6|TRBJ2-5
TGTGCCTGTCGAGCGATGGCGCAGACCCAGTACTTC
CACRAMAQTQYF
>TRBD1|NA|TRBV29-1|TRBJ1-1
TGCAGCGAGAGGGGAGGACAGGAGGAAGCTTTCTTT
CSERGGQEEAFF
>TRBD1|NA|TRBV7-2|TRBJ1-2
TGTGCCAGCAGCCCGGGACAGGGCGATTATGGCTACACCTTC
CASSPGQGDYGYTF
>TRBD2|NA|TRBV27|TRBJ2-1
TGTGCCAGCAGTCTGGGAGGACTAGTAATCTACAATGAGCAGTTCTTC
CASSLGGLVIYNEQFF
>TRBD1|NA|TRBV4-3|TRBJ1-2
TGCGCCAGCAGCCAGAGACTAACAGGGGTAGGTGGCTACACCTTC
CASSQRLTGVGGYTF
>NA|few|TRBV2|TRBJ2-7
TGTGCCAGCAGGGACTTAACCTACGAGCAGTACTTC
CASRDLTYEQYF
>TRBD1|NA|TRBV27|TRBJ1-2
TGTGCCAGCAGTTCCTGGACAGGGAGGGATGGCTACACCTTC
CASSSWTGRDGYTF
>TRBD1|NA|TRBV5-1|TRBJ1-1
TGCGCCAGCAGCTTGGGGACAGGCGTGGACACTGGAGCTTTCTTT
CASSLGTGVDTGAFF
>TRBD2|once|TRBV7-2|TRBJ2-1
TGTGCCAGCAGCTTAGTGGCGGGAGGATCCTACAATGAGCAGTTCTTC
CASSLVAGGSYNEQFF
>NA|NA|TRBV2|TRBJ1-2
TGTGCCAGCAGTGGGGGGGACCCGGGCTATGGCTACACCTTC
CASSGGDPGYGYTF
>NA|NA|TRBV5-6|TRBJ1-5
TGTGCCAGCAGCTCGGGCGGGCGTCAGCCCCAGCATTTT
CASSSGGRQPQHF
>NA|once|TRBV6-1|TRBJ1-2
TGTGCCAGCAGGACGGGGGGCGGCTACACCTTC
CASRTGGGYTF
>TRBD2|NA|TRBV4-3|TRBJ2-7
TGCGCCAGCAGCCTACAACTAGCGGGAGGTGATGAAAGCTCCTACGAGCAGTACTTC
CASSLQLAGGDESSYEQYF
>TRBD2|few|TRBV10-1|TRBJ2-5
TGCGCCAGCAGTGATACAAAGCGGGAGGAGACCCAGTACTTC
CASSDTKREETQYF